This T cell receptor (beta chain) was identified in a study of beta chain features in type 1 diabetes. About the study: Comparable age, gender and cell yields were observed in patients relative to healthy donors. General study findings and limits: All four CD4+ subsets of Type 1 diabetes patients contained TCRB CDR3s that were moderately but significantly shorter. There were fewer insertions and more deletions at the VDJ junctions of type 1 diabetes patients.

On this clone: Antigen specificity is unknown.

Expressed TCRB transcripts were sequenced because the isolated RNA had all been reverse transcribed beforehand. Assay: immunoSEQ multiplex PCR; the TCRdb copy retains only in-frame clones and omits some. The table lists hundreds of thousands of clones, 8% to 13% of them singletons, with about 0.015% in the top ten. Purity above 98% was achieved in all sorted populations. This TCR came from a woman aged 25 to 39 in good health. The sequenced sample consisted of naive CD4+ T cells from blood.

The DNA of the CDR3 is TGTGCCAGCAGTTTAGGAGGGGCGTCATTCGACGAGCAGTACTTC. Its translation is CASSLGGASFDEQYF. The chain is built from TRBV27 and TRBJ2-7; weak D call: TRBD2 (6 bases). The ends were cut back, 2 bases at V and 5 bases at J, with 16 bases in the middle. The length of the CDR3 is 15 residues. CDR1 MNHEY and CDR2 SMNVEV come from the germline V gene (reference sequence).